The table lists the clone carrying this T cell receptor (beta chain) with many counts. These data are taken from a study of T-cell reconstitution after alpha-beta-depleted transplantation in children. Preparation of the TCRbeta library used unique molecular identifiers. MiXCR was run by TCRdb on the PCR reads, yielding one entry per CDR3 protein. The sample shows 350,000 to 450,000 distinct CDR3 sequences, roughly 20% of them seen only once. Sequences were derived from PBMCs from the stem cell graft donor, sampled from the stem cell graft. The receptor comes from a human donor who donated a stem cell graft to a child with acute myeloid leukemia.

This chain's CDR3 is CASSKSGQGQQYEQYF. In DNA form, the CDR3 reads TGTGCCAGCAGTAAAAGTGGACAGGGGCAACAATACGAGCAGTACTTC. The chain combines TRBV12-3 or TRBV12-4 with TRBJ2-7; 9 bases map to TRBD1. This CDR3 has 16 residues. V dropped 5 bases and J dropped 4; count of bases not matched to a gene: 12.